A single sample is the source of the 24 T cell receptor beta chains below, sequenced in a study of shared clonotypes between healthy human individuals. Produced via immunoSEQ multiplex PCR; TCRdb's table is partial and in-frame only. The repertoire holds 1,500,000 or so clones, with roughly 97% as singletons. Sequencing used naive CD4+ T cells sorted from blood. Documented subset: CD45RA+ positively selected. The receptors stem from a man aged 25 to 40 in good health.

The gene calls are TRBV4-1 and TRBJ2-7, with D unresolved. CDR3 length: 15 residues. Germline CDR1 is MGHRA and CDR2 is YSYEKL. Trimming removed 0 bases from V and 3 bases from J, with 12 bases in between. CDR3: CASSQDARLNYEQYF. CDR3 nucleotide sequence: TGCGCCAGCAGCCAAGACGCTCGACTTAACTACGAGCAGTACTTC.

This chain joins TRBV7-9 and TRBJ1-1; D gene uncertain. V gave up 5 bases and J gave up 4 bases, with 8 bases separating them. Germline values: CDR1 SEHNR, CDR2 FQNEAQ (reference sequence). This CDR3 has 12 amino acids. The CDR3 reads CASSPDRTEAFF. The CDR3 nucleotides read TGTGCCAGCAGCCCTGACCGCACTGAAGCTTTCTTT.

The chain uses TRBV7-6 and TRBJ2-1, with a possible D match to TRBD2 (6 bases). The V end lost 4 bases, the J end lost 6 bases, and 13 bases lay between the germline ends. CDR3 length: 14 amino acids. The germline CDR1 and CDR2 sequences are SGHVS and FNYEAQ. The CDR3 DNA follows: TGTGCCAGCAGCTCCTACGCGGGGTCCAATGAGCAGTTCTTC. Translation gives CASSSYAGSNEQFF.

The chain recombines TRBV28 with TRBJ2-7; 8 nucleotides line up with TRBD2. CDR3 length equals 15 residues. Looked up from germline, CDR1 is MDHEN and CDR2 is SYDVKM. The V segment lost 6 bases and the J segment 0 bases; nucleotides outside the gene matches: 7. CDR3 sequence reads: CASSLPTSGSYEQYF. CDR3 coding DNA: TGTGCCAGCAGCCTACCTACTAGCGGCTCCTACGAGCAGTACTTC.

The V and J genes are TRBV6-1 and TRBJ1-6; 10 bases are shared with TRBD1. Germline assignment: CDR1 MNHNS and CDR2 SASEGT. The CDR3 consists of 15 residues. V shed 3 bases and J 6 bases; nucleotides not matched to a gene: 2. The CDR3 protein is CASSDRTGGNSPLHF. Here the CDR3 DNA reads TGTGCCAGCAGTGACCGGACAGGGGGTAATTCACCCCTCCACTTT.

Details on this clone: Other DNA variants within this sample encode the same CDR3. The rearrangement joins TRBV25-1 to TRBJ2-7; D perhaps matches TRBD2 (6 bases). V shed 1 base and J shed 4 bases, with 11 bases lying between them. Germline V lookup: CDR1 MGHDK, CDR2 SYGVNS. This CDR3 comprises 14 residues. This CDR3 is CASSEFGGSYEQYF. The CDR3 DNA is TGTGCCAGCAGTGAATTCGGGGGTTCGTACGAGCAGTACTTC.

The chain is built from TRBV27 and TRBJ2-3; D gene ambiguous. The CDR3 consists of 13 residues. CDR1 and CDR2 (germline): MNHEY, SMNVEV (reference sequence). Trimming shortened V by 6 bases and J by 2 bases, and 9 bases separated the two germline ends. CDR3 sequence (DNA): TGTGCCAGCAGGCCCCATTACACAGATACGCAGTATTTT. Translating it yields CASRPHYTDTQYF.

This clone appeared a single time. The chain links TRBV5-8 to TRBJ2-7; TRBD1 is a possible D gene (5 bases). V was shortened by 4 bases and J by 3 bases, with 14 bases between the two germline ends. CDR3 size: 14 residues. Germline V gene lookup returns CDR1 SGHTS and CDR2 YDEGEE. The CDR3 sequence: CASSPRGWGYEQYF. CDR3 in DNA: TGTGCCAGCAGCCCTAGGGGTTGGGGCTACGAGCAGTACTTC.

This clone was detected only once. The V gene is TRBV4-1, the J gene TRBJ2-2; D gene ambiguous. Germline loops: CDR1 MGHRA, CDR2 YSYEKL. This CDR3 has 14 residues. Trimming removed 1 base at V and 9 bases at J, with 12 bases between. The CDR3 region is CASSQGHGTWELFF. CDR3 nucleotides: TGCGCCAGCAGCCAAGGGCACGGAACCTGGGAGCTGTTTTTT.

The rearrangement joins TRBV15 to TRBJ2-7; 7 bases align to TRBD1. The CDR3 spans 14 residues. Losses at the gene ends were 0 bases for V and 1 base for J; bases not matched to a gene: 0. Germline V gene lookup returns CDR1 LNHNV and CDR2 YYDKDF (reference sequence). The CDR3, as DNA: TGTGCCACCAGCAGAGAGACAGGGTCCTACGAGCAGTACTTC. This codes for CATSRETGSYEQYF.

The V call is TRBV5-1, the J call TRBJ2-7; 8 bases are a match to TRBD1. The CDR3 covers 14 residues. Trimming removed 4 bases from V and 3 bases from J; junction bases left unmatched: 6. CDR1 and CDR2 (germline): SGHRS, YFSETQ. CDR3 residues: CASSQGTGGYEQYF. CDR3 DNA: TGCGCCAGCAGCCAAGGGACAGGTGGCTACGAGCAGTACTTC. The complete variable domain, with remaining parts taken from reference TRBV5-1 and TRBJ2-7, reads KAGVTQTPRYLIKTRGQQVTLSCSPISGHRSVSWYQQTPGQGLQFLFEYFSETQRNKGNFPGRFSGRQFSNSRSEMNVSTLELGDSALYLCASSQGTGGYEQYFGPGTRLTVT.

The rearrangement uses TRBV19 and TRBJ2-7, with 7 bases lining up with TRBD2. Germline CDR1 reads LNHDA; CDR2 reads SQIVND (reference sequence). With 4 bases clipped from V and 5 bases from J, the junction kept 20 bases outside the gene matches. The CDR3 consists of 18 residues. As DNA, the CDR3 is TGTGCCAGTAGTACCCCCGGAGCGGGAAGGTCGGGAGTCCACGAGCAGTACTTC. Protein sequence: CASSTPGAGRSGVHEQYF.

The chain joins TRBV28 to TRBJ1-5; D not certain. This CDR3 region has 14 residues. Germline V lookup: CDR1 MDHEN, CDR2 SYDVKM. V was cut by 2 bases and J by 5 bases, with 10 bases left in between. The CDR3 region is CASSLGSAYQPQHF. The CDR3 nucleotides are TGTGCCAGCAGTTTAGGTAGCGCCTATCAGCCCCAGCATTTT.

The chain couples TRBV29-1 to TRBJ2-5; 11 bases agree with TRBD1. This CDR3 contains 16 residues. Losses at the gene ends were 4 bases for V and 1 base for J; bases not matched to a gene: 8. Germline V gene data show CDR1 as SQVTM and CDR2 as ANQGSEA. For the CDR3, the DNA is TGCAGCGTTGCAAGGGACAGGGGGAACATCCAAGAGACCCAGTACTTC. This translates into CSVARDRGNIQETQYF.

The chain couples TRBV7-6 to TRBJ2-5; D is uncertain. Germline V gene lookup returns CDR1 SGHVS and CDR2 FNYEAQ. This CDR3 has 13 amino acids. The germline V and J ends were trimmed by 2 bases and 2 bases, with 6 bases remaining between them. CDR3 nucleotide sequence: TGTGCCAGCAGCTTAAACCAACAAGAGACCCAGTACTTC. This codes for CASSLNQQETQYF. The complete variable domain, with remaining parts taken from reference TRBV7-6 and TRBJ2-5, reads GAGVSQSPRYKVTKRGQDVALRCDPISGHVSLYWYRQALGQGPEFLTYFNYEAQQDKSGLPNDRFSAERPEGSISTLTIQRTEQRDSAMYRCASSLNQQETQYFGPGTRLLVL.

J is TRBJ2-2 and V is TRBV4-2, with TRBD2 identical over 8 bases. After removal of 4 bases from V and 3 bases from J, the junction contained 7 bases not matched to a gene. The CDR3 runs to 16 residues. CDR1 is LGHNA, CDR2 YNFKEQ, per germline. Here the CDR3 DNA reads TGTGCCAGCAGCCGATCGGGAGGGACTTACACCGGGGAGCTGTTTTTT. This encodes CASSRSGGTYTGELFF.

The genes are TRBV11-2 and TRBJ2-1; D remains ambiguous. There are 15 residues in the CDR3. The germline V gene encodes CDR1 SGHAT and CDR2 FQNNGV. V shed 5 bases and J shed 4 bases, with 15 bases lying between them. CDR3 loop: CASSIPSGKYNEQFF. Here the CDR3 DNA reads TGTGCCAGCAGCATACCTAGTGGGAAATACAATGAGCAGTTCTTC.

The rearrangement uses TRBV7-8 and TRBJ2-2; D could derive from TRBD1 or TRBD2 (6 bases each). V lost 1 base to trimming and J lost 3 bases, with 12 bases between them. CDR3 length: 16 residues. Germline loops: CDR1 SGHVS, CDR2 FQNEAQ. The CDR3 DNA sequence: TGTGCCAGCAGCTTAGTAGGGGGGCGAGACACCGGGGAGCTGTTTTTT. Protein product: CASSLVGGRDTGELFF.

This chain uses TRBV9 with TRBJ2-1, with 11 bases lining up with TRBD1. Germline lookup yields CDR1 SGDLS and CDR2 YYNGEE. This CDR3 comprises 16 residues. J gave up 7 bases and V 2 bases, and 8 bases lay outside the gene matches. CDR3 in amino acids: CASSVAGTGGGNEQFF. In DNA, the CDR3 is TGTGCCAGCAGCGTCGCCGGGACAGGGGGTGGAAATGAGCAGTTCTTC. The complete variable domain, with remaining parts taken from reference TRBV9 and TRBJ2-1, reads DSGVTQTPKHLITATGQRVTLRCSPRSGDLSVYWYQQSLDQGLQFLIQYYNGEERAKGNILERFSAQQFPDLHSELNLSSLELGDSALYFCASSVAGTGGGNEQFFGPGTRLTVL.

This clone has only one observation. This rearrangement joins TRBV29-1 to TRBJ2-5; D is unclear. The CDR3 totals 14 residues. Germline V gene data show CDR1 as SQVTM and CDR2 as ANQGSEA. Trimming left V 7 bases short and J 4 bases short, with 19 bases between. The CDR3 DNA sequence: TGCAGCGCCTCGGTAGGGATGGTATCAGAGACCCAGTACTTC. As protein: CSASVGMVSETQYF.

The chain employs TRBV2 and TRBJ2-4, with D unclear. Trimming removed 2 bases at V and 0 bases at J, with 5 bases between. In germline, CDR1 is SNHLY, CDR2 FYNNEI. The CDR3 contains 14 residues. CDR3 loop: CASSERLAKNIQYF. Here the CDR3 DNA reads TGTGCCAGCAGTGAAAGGTTAGCCAAAAACATTCAGTACTTC.

The rearrangement uses TRBV5-1 and TRBJ2-7; a weak D match, TRBD2 (5 bases). In germline, CDR1 is SGHRS, CDR2 YFSETQ. CDR3 length: 15 amino acids. V was cut by 4 bases and J by 7 bases, with 21 bases left in between. CDR3 amino acids: CASSPPGRRDGEQYF. CDR3 DNA sequence: TGCGCCAGCAGCCCCCCTGGACGTCGGGATGGGGAGCAGTACTTC.

The V gene is TRBV5-8, the J gene TRBJ1-5, with D maybe TRBD1 (5 bases). CDR1 and CDR2 from the germline V gene are SGHTS and YDEGEE. The CDR3 length is 15 residues. V lost 1 base, J lost 0 bases, and 8 bases lay in between. The CDR3 sequence: CASSLRDPSNQPQHF. In nucleotides, the CDR3 is TGTGCCAGCAGCTTGAGGGACCCTAGCAATCAGCCCCAGCATTTT.

Comment on this clone: Other DNA sequences in this sample translate to the same CDR3. V is TRBV11-2 and J is TRBJ2-7; D is unresolved. The CDR3 sequence is 12 residues long. Trimming stripped 5 bases from V and 2 bases from J, with 7 bases between. Germline V gene data show CDR1 as SGHAT and CDR2 as FQNNGV. The CDR3 is CASSPRAYEQYF. Written as DNA, the CDR3 is TGTGCCAGCAGCCCACGAGCCTACGAGCAGTACTTC.